The TCR beta chain under discussion was sequenced for a study of a mutant IDH1 vaccine in newly diagnosed glioma. Study context: Each patient was administered eight vaccinations, scheduled in weeks 1, 3, 5, 7, 11, 15, 19 and 23. Treatment recipients were roughly 62% male and around 40% female, and their mean age was about 40 years. Vaccines began 4-6 weeks after radiotherapy alone, or with temozolomide cycles.

Assay: immunoSEQ multiplex PCR; the TCRdb copy retains only in-frame clones and omits some. The sample lists 120,000 or so clones; roughly 78% were seen once. Of note for this clone: Its specificity is not known.

The study, taken as a whole, reports: The vaccine induced immune responses, and these occurred in around 93% of patients.

This sample's time point: week 11, during vaccination. Topical imiquimod was applied with each vaccine dose, which held 300 ug of mutant IDH1 20-mer peptide. The specimen comprised PBMCs, sampled from a glioma patient whose treatment included an IDH1 peptide vaccine. This sequence originates from a man aged 35-49 years with glioma.

The DNA for the CDR3 is TGTGCCAGCAGCTTAGGCACAGGGGCGGGGGCAGATACGCAGTATTTT. Protein sequence: CASSLGTGAGADTQYF. The chain combines TRBV7-6 with TRBJ2-3, with D perhaps TRBD1 or TRBD2 (7 bases each). The CDR3 runs to 16 residues. Germline CDR1 is SGHVS and CDR2 is FNYEAQ. V lost 1 base and J 4 bases, leaving 15 bases between the germline ends. Full variable domain (remainder filled in from reference TRBV7-6 and TRBJ2-3): GAGVSQSPRYKVTKRGQDVALRCDPISGHVSLYWYRQALGQGPEFLTYFNYEAQQDKSGLPNDRFSAERPEGSISTLTIQRTEQRDSAMYRCASSLGTGAGADTQYFGPGTRLTVL.